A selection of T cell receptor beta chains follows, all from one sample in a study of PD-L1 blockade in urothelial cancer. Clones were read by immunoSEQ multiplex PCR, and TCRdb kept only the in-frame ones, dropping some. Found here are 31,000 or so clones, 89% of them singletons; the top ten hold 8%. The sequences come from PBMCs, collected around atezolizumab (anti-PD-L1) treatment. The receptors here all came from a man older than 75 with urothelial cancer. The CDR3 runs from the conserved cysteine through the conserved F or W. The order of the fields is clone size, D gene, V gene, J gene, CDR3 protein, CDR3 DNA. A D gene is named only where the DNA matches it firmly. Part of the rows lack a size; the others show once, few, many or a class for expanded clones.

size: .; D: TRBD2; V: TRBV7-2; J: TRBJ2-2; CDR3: CASSLYPPAGGGNTGELFF; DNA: TGTGCCAGCAGCTTATACCCCCCAGCGGGAGGTGGGAACACCGGGGAGCTGTTTTTT
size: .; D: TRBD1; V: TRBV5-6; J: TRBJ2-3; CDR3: CASSWDTGGADTQYF; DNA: TGTGCCAGCAGCTGGGATACAGGGGGAGCAGATACGCAGTATTTT
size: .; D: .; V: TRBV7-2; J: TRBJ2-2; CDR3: CASSKSLGDTGELFF; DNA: TGTGCCAGCAGCAAGTCCCTAGGGGATACCGGGGAGCTGTTTTTT
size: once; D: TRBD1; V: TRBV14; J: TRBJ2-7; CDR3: CASSPNPGQSYEQYF; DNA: TGTGCCAGCAGCCCCAACCCGGGACAGTCCTACGAGCAGTACTTC
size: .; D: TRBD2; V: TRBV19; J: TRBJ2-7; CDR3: CASSMEAGAYEQYF; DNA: TGTGCCAGTAGTATGGAAGCGGGAGCGTACGAGCAGTACTTC
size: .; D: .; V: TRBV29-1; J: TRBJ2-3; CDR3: CSVEARLVDTQYF; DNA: TGCAGCGTTGAGGCCCGACTGGTAGATACGCAGTATTTT
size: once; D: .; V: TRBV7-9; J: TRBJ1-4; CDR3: CASSWGGLSNEKLFF; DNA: TGTGCCAGCAGCTGGGGGGGATTATCTAATGAAAAACTGTTTTTT
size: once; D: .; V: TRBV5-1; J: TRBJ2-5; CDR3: CASSLSRQVPYQETQYF; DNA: TGCGCCAGCAGCTTGTCTCGACAGGTCCCCTACCAAGAGACCCAGTACTTC
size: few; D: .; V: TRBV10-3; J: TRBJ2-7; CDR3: CAISTGTYEQYF; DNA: TGTGCCATCAGCACAGGGACCTACGAGCAGTACTTC
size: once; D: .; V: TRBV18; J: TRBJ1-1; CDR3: CASSDRFSAFF; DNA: TGTGCCAGCTCCGACAGGTTCTCCGCTTTCTTT
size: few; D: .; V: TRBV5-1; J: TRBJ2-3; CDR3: CASSPFGGRDTDTQYF; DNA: TGCGCCAGCAGCCCCTTCGGTGGGAGAGACACAGATACGCAGTATTTT
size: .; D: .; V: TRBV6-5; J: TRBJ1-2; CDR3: CASSYSTANYGYTF; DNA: TGTGCCAGCAGTTACTCGACAGCTAACTATGGCTACACCTTC
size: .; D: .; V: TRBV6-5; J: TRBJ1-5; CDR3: CASRGGARQPQHF; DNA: TGTGCCAGCAGGGGGGGGGCGCGTCAGCCCCAGCATTTT
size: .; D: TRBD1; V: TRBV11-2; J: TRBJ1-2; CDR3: CASSTQTQGAGYGYTF; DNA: TGTGCCAGCAGCACCCAGACACAGGGGGCAGGCTATGGCTACACCTTC
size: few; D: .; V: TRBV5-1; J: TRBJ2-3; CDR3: CASSNLGRGAATDTQYF; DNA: TGCGCCAGCAGCAACCTCGGCCGGGGGGCGGCCACAGATACGCAGTATTTT
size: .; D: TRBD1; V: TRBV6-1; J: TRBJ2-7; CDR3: CASRTGLEQYF; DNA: TGTGCCAGCAGGACAGGGCTCGAGCAGTACTTC
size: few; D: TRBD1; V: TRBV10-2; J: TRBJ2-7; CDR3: CASSQQGARNEQYF; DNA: TGCGCCAGCAGTCAACAGGGGGCGAGGAACGAGCAGTACTTC
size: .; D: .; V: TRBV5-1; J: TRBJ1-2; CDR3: CASSLWSDSYGYTF; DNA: TGCGCCAGCAGCTTGTGGTCCGACAGCTATGGCTACACCTTC
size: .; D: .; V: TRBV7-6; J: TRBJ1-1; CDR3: CASSVTGNTEAFF; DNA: TGTGCCAGCAGCGTTACCGGGAACACTGAAGCTTTCTTT
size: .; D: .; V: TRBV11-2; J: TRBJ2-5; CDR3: CASRPPGGETQYF; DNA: TGTGCCAGCCGCCCCCCCGGAGGGGAGACCCAGTACTTC